These T cell receptor beta chains were read from a single sample in a study of metastatic and nonmetastatic thyroid tumors. MiXCR reprocessed the PCR reads for TCRdb. Here the sample spans 53,000 or so clones, around 20% being singletons. Sequenced sample: blood. Every receptor here comes from a female donor with papillary thyroid cancer or a benign thyroid nodule (not recorded which). Some clones in this sample may be carry-over from other donors' samples. Each CDR3 is given with its conserved first and last residue. The order of the fields is clone size, D gene, J gene, V gene, CDR3 length, CDR3 protein, CDR3 DNA. D genes are given only for firm matches. The size field is filled for only some rows; it gives once, few, many or a size class.

clone_size: many; d_call: TRBD1; j_call: TRBJ2-6; v_call: TRBV10-3; cdr3_length: 17; cdr3_aa: CAIRRDSFSSGANVLTF; cdr3_nt: TGTGCCATCAGGAGGGACAGCTTCTCCTCTGGGGCCAACGTCCTGACTTTC
clone_size: -; d_call: -; j_call: TRBJ2-7; v_call: TRBV6-8; cdr3_length: 17; cdr3_aa: CASSSPAVLNVTYEQYF; cdr3_nt: TGTGCCAGCAGTTCACCAGCGGTATTAAATGTAACCTACGAGCAGTACTTC
clone_size: many; d_call: TRBD2; j_call: TRBJ2-4; v_call: TRBV7-2; cdr3_length: 15; cdr3_aa: CASSPSREGQNIQYF; cdr3_nt: TGTGCCAGCAGCCCCTCGCGGGAGGGTCAAAACATTCAGTACTTC
clone_size: many; d_call: TRBD2; j_call: TRBJ2-1; v_call: TRBV3-1; cdr3_length: 15; cdr3_aa: CASSLWTSAYNEQFF; cdr3_nt: TGTGCCAGCAGCCTCTGGACTAGCGCCTACAATGAGCAGTTCTTC
clone_size: many; d_call: -; j_call: TRBJ2-7; v_call: TRBV7-8; cdr3_length: 15; cdr3_aa: CASSSKEQRVNEQYF; cdr3_nt: TGTGCCAGCAGCTCCAAAGAGCAGCGGGTGAACGAGCAGTACTTC
clone_size: -; d_call: -; j_call: TRBJ1-2; v_call: TRBV5-4; cdr3_length: 12; cdr3_aa: CASTGGDVFYTF; cdr3_nt: TGTGCCAGCACAGGTGGGGACGTCTTCTACACCTTC
clone_size: many; d_call: TRBD2; j_call: TRBJ2-2; v_call: TRBV2; cdr3_length: 15; cdr3_aa: CASNIAGANTGELFF; cdr3_nt: TGTGCCAGCAATATAGCGGGGGCGAACACCGGGGAGCTGTTTTTT
clone_size: -; d_call: -; j_call: TRBJ2-3; v_call: TRBV11-1; cdr3_length: 15; cdr3_aa: CPSSSDLRSTHTQYF; cdr3_nt: TGTCCCAGCAGTTCTGACTTAAGAAGCACACATACGCAGTATTTT
clone_size: many; d_call: -; j_call: TRBJ2-1; v_call: TRBV24-1; cdr3_length: 17; cdr3_aa: CATSEQVRAGKINEQFF; cdr3_nt: TGTGCCACCAGTGAACAAGTGCGTGCAGGGAAAATCAATGAGCAGTTCTTC
clone_size: many; d_call: -; j_call: TRBJ2-5; v_call: TRBV5-1; cdr3_length: 16; cdr3_aa: CASSLDGQRYQETQYF; cdr3_nt: TGCGCCAGCAGCTTGGACGGACAGAGGTACCAAGAGACCCAGTACTTC
clone_size: -; d_call: -; j_call: TRBJ1-2; v_call: TRBV6-1; cdr3_length: 13; cdr3_aa: CASSGWGGGGYTF; cdr3_nt: TGTGCCAGCAGTGGTTGGGGTGGGGGTGGCTACACCTTC
clone_size: -; d_call: TRBD2; j_call: TRBJ2-3; v_call: TRBV5-1; cdr3_length: 15; cdr3_aa: CASSSGLAGVDMQYF; cdr3_nt: TGCGCCAGCAGTAGTGGACTAGCGGGAGTCGATATGCAGTATTTT
clone_size: many; d_call: TRBD1; j_call: TRBJ2-5; v_call: TRBV27; cdr3_length: 14; cdr3_aa: CASRHTGGGGTQYF; cdr3_nt: TGTGCCAGCAGACACACAGGGGGCGGGGGGACCCAGTACTTC
clone_size: many; d_call: -; j_call: TRBJ2-3; v_call: TRBV5-4; cdr3_length: 15; cdr3_aa: CASSFRGDGTDTQYF; cdr3_nt: TGTGCCAGCAGCTTCAGGGGGGACGGCACAGATACGCAGTATTTT
clone_size: -; d_call: TRBD1; j_call: TRBJ1-2; v_call: TRBV5-1; cdr3_length: 16; cdr3_aa: CASSYRGTGVNYGYTF; cdr3_nt: TGCGCCAGCAGCTACCGCGGGACAGGGGTTAACTATGGCTACACCTTC
clone_size: many; d_call: -; j_call: TRBJ2-2; v_call: TRBV5-4; cdr3_length: 16; cdr3_aa: CASSLVGYQGAGELFF; cdr3_nt: TGTGCCAGCAGCTTGGTAGGGTACCAAGGTGCCGGGGAGCTGTTTTTT
clone_size: many; d_call: -; j_call: TRBJ2-7; v_call: TRBV19; cdr3_length: 13; cdr3_aa: CASSNSNSYEQYF; cdr3_nt: TGTGCCAGTAGTAACAGTAACTCCTACGAGCAGTACTTC
clone_size: many; d_call: TRBD1; j_call: TRBJ2-7; v_call: TRBV7-9; cdr3_length: 15; cdr3_aa: CASSLARQGVGEQYF; cdr3_nt: TGTGCCAGCAGCTTAGCGCGTCAGGGGGTTGGCGAGCAGTACTTC
clone_size: many; d_call: TRBD1; j_call: TRBJ1-3; v_call: TRBV6-2/TRBV6-3; cdr3_length: 14; cdr3_aa: CASTDRGSGNTIYF; cdr3_nt: TGTGCCAGCACTGACAGGGGGTCTGGAAACACCATATATTTT
clone_size: many; d_call: -; j_call: TRBJ1-2; v_call: TRBV7-6; cdr3_length: 15; cdr3_aa: CASSQGDGPNYGYTF; cdr3_nt: TGTGCCAGCAGCCAAGGGGACGGCCCCAACTATGGCTACACCTTC
clone_size: many; d_call: TRBD2; j_call: TRBJ2-1; v_call: TRBV28; cdr3_length: 14; cdr3_aa: CASTASGRFNEQFF; cdr3_nt: TGTGCCAGCACCGCCAGCGGGAGATTCAATGAGCAGTTCTTC
clone_size: many; d_call: -; j_call: TRBJ1-1; v_call: TRBV11-2; cdr3_length: 14; cdr3_aa: CASSLHPEGTEAFF; cdr3_nt: TGTGCCAGCAGCTTACACCCAGAGGGCACTGAAGCTTTCTTT
clone_size: many; d_call: TRBD2; j_call: TRBJ2-1; v_call: TRBV20-1; cdr3_length: 17; cdr3_aa: CSASEMAGGQVYNEQFF; cdr3_nt: TGCAGTGCTAGTGAAATGGCGGGAGGGCAGGTTTACAATGAGCAGTTCTTC
clone_size: many; d_call: TRBD2; j_call: TRBJ2-1; v_call: TRBV14; cdr3_length: 16; cdr3_aa: CASSQEGGLGYNEQFF; cdr3_nt: TGTGCCAGCAGCCAAGAGGGGGGACTAGGATACAATGAGCAGTTCTTC
clone_size: many; d_call: TRBD1; j_call: TRBJ1-6; v_call: TRBV5-4; cdr3_length: 14; cdr3_aa: CASSPGTGYSPLHF; cdr3_nt: TGTGCCAGCAGCCCAGGGACAGGGTATTCACCCCTCCACTTT
clone_size: many; d_call: -; j_call: TRBJ2-5; v_call: TRBV28; cdr3_length: 14; cdr3_aa: CASSRTDLKETQYF; cdr3_nt: TGTGCCAGCAGCAGGACAGATCTAAAAGAGACCCAGTACTTC
clone_size: many; d_call: -; j_call: TRBJ1-1; v_call: TRBV6-1; cdr3_length: 14; cdr3_aa: CASSSATGNTEAFF; cdr3_nt: TGTGCCAGCAGTAGTGCTACAGGGAACACTGAAGCTTTCTTT
clone_size: -; d_call: -; j_call: TRBJ2-3; v_call: TRBV6-4; cdr3_length: 14; cdr3_aa: CASSAAGSTDTQYF; cdr3_nt: TGTGCCAGCAGTGCGGCGGGTTCCACAGATACGCAGTATTTT
clone_size: -; d_call: TRBD1; j_call: TRBJ1-1; v_call: TRBV19; cdr3_length: 15; cdr3_aa: CASINLRQGGTEAFF; cdr3_nt: TGTGCCAGTATTAACCTCAGACAGGGGGGCACTGAAGCATTCTTT
clone_size: many; d_call: TRBD1; j_call: TRBJ2-7; v_call: TRBV2; cdr3_length: 14; cdr3_aa: CASSPDREEYEQYF; cdr3_nt: TGTGCCAGCAGTCCGGACAGGGAGGAATACGAGCAGTACTTC
clone_size: -; d_call: -; j_call: TRBJ2-1; v_call: TRBV11-1; cdr3_length: 15; cdr3_aa: CASSSGDYIYNEQFF; cdr3_nt: TGTGCCAGCAGTTCAGGGGACTACATCTACAATGAGCAGTTCTTC
clone_size: many; d_call: TRBD1; j_call: TRBJ2-7; v_call: TRBV2; cdr3_length: 15; cdr3_aa: CASSDFATGAYEQYF; cdr3_nt: TGTGCCAGCAGTGACTTTGCGACAGGGGCCTACGAGCAGTACTTC
clone_size: -; d_call: -; j_call: TRBJ2-1; v_call: TRBV20-1; cdr3_length: 13; cdr3_aa: CSAPDSGSNEQFF; cdr3_nt: TGCAGTGCCCCGGACAGTGGGAGCAATGAGCAGTTCTTC
clone_size: few; d_call: -; j_call: TRBJ2-1; v_call: TRBV6-4; cdr3_length: 16; cdr3_aa: CASSLGQEGLYNEQFF; cdr3_nt: TGTGCCAGCAGTCTCGGACAGGAGGGCCTTTACAATGAGCAGTTCTTC
clone_size: many; d_call: TRBD1; j_call: TRBJ1-2; v_call: TRBV28; cdr3_length: 13; cdr3_aa: CASISTGGYGYTF; cdr3_nt: TGTGCCAGCATCTCGACAGGGGGCTATGGCTACACCTTC
clone_size: -; d_call: -; j_call: TRBJ2-2; v_call: TRBV29-1; cdr3_length: 13; cdr3_aa: CSVDSGNTGEPFF; cdr3_nt: TGCAGCGTTGATTCTGGGAACACCGGGGAGCCGTTTTTT
clone_size: many; d_call: -; j_call: TRBJ2-4; v_call: TRBV10-3; cdr3_length: 15; cdr3_aa: CAISDGGKAKNIQYF; cdr3_nt: TGTGCCATCAGTGATGGGGGTAAAGCCAAAAACATTCAGTACTTC
clone_size: many; d_call: TRBD1; j_call: TRBJ1-6; v_call: TRBV9; cdr3_length: 15; cdr3_aa: CASSPRGDGNSPLHF; cdr3_nt: TGTGCCAGCAGCCCCAGGGGGGACGGGAATTCACCCCTCCACTTT
clone_size: many; d_call: -; j_call: TRBJ2-7; v_call: TRBV20-1; cdr3_length: 11; cdr3_aa: CSARGVYEQYF; cdr3_nt: TGCAGTGCTAGGGGAGTTTACGAGCAGTACTTC
clone_size: many; d_call: -; j_call: TRBJ2-3; v_call: TRBV12-3/TRBV12-4; cdr3_length: 11; cdr3_aa: CASSSRDTQYF; cdr3_nt: TGTGCCAGCAGTTCGCGGGATACGCAGTATTTT
clone_size: many; d_call: -; j_call: TRBJ1-1; v_call: TRBV2; cdr3_length: 13; cdr3_aa: CASSGVTNTEAFF; cdr3_nt: TGTGCCAGCAGTGGGGTCACCAACACTGAAGCTTTCTTT
clone_size: -; d_call: -; j_call: TRBJ1-2; v_call: TRBV11-2; cdr3_length: 14; cdr3_aa: CANSLGRVEYGYTF; cdr3_nt: TGTGCCAACAGCTTGGGCCGGGTCGAATATGGCTACACCTTC
clone_size: many; d_call: -; j_call: TRBJ2-7; v_call: TRBV5-4; cdr3_length: 12; cdr3_aa: CASSPVAYEQYF; cdr3_nt: TGTGCCAGCAGTCCGGTGGCCTACGAGCAGTACTTC
clone_size: -; d_call: -; j_call: TRBJ2-2; v_call: TRBV12-3/TRBV12-4; cdr3_length: 15; cdr3_aa: CAISLGGPPAGELFF; cdr3_nt: TGTGCCATCAGTTTAGGTGGCCCTCCCGCGGGGGAGCTGTTTTTT
clone_size: many; d_call: TRBD1; j_call: TRBJ1-1; v_call: TRBV19; cdr3_length: 13; cdr3_aa: CASTRRGLTEAFF; cdr3_nt: TGTGCCAGTACTCGCAGGGGGCTTACTGAAGCTTTCTTT
clone_size: many; d_call: TRBD1; j_call: TRBJ2-5; v_call: TRBV5-4; cdr3_length: 13; cdr3_aa: CASRAQGLETQYF; cdr3_nt: TGTGCCAGCAGGGCACAGGGGTTAGAGACCCAGTACTTC
clone_size: many; d_call: TRBD2; j_call: TRBJ2-3; v_call: TRBV28; cdr3_length: 17; cdr3_aa: CASSLLTSGPRGDTQYF; cdr3_nt: TGTGCCAGCAGTTTATTGACTAGCGGACCCCGGGGGGATACGCAGTATTTT
clone_size: many; d_call: -; j_call: TRBJ1-1; v_call: TRBV20-1; cdr3_length: 13; cdr3_aa: CSARSGASTEAFF; cdr3_nt: TGCAGTGCTAGGAGCGGGGCTTCCACTGAAGCTTTCTTT
clone_size: many; d_call: TRBD1; j_call: TRBJ2-5; v_call: TRBV28; cdr3_length: 16; cdr3_aa: CASSTPTGGIRETQYF; cdr3_nt: TGTGCCAGCTCCACCCCGACAGGGGGAATAAGGGAGACCCAGTACTTC
clone_size: few; d_call: TRBD1; j_call: TRBJ1-2; v_call: TRBV6-1; cdr3_length: 15; cdr3_aa: CASSADFTGACGYTF; cdr3_nt: TGTGCCAGCAGCGCAGACTTTACAGGGGCCTGTGGCTACACCTTC
clone_size: -; d_call: -; j_call: TRBJ2-1; v_call: TRBV10-1; cdr3_length: 13; cdr3_aa: CACSSPGYNEQFF; cdr3_nt: TGCGCCTGCAGCTCGCCTGGTTACAATGAGCAGTTCTTC